This T cell receptor beta chain stems from a study of blood T cell repertoires in COVID-19. The table came from immunoSEQ multiplex PCR; TCRdb's copy has only in-frame clones and leaves some out. The data hold about 180,000 clones, with 65% to 90% observed a single time. This CDR3 has 15 amino acids. After removal of 2 bases from V and 1 base from J, the junction contained 3 bases not matched to a gene. Looked up from germline, CDR1 is SGHTA and CDR2 is FQGNSA. Sequencing was carried out using PBMCs or T cells enriched from blood (not recorded which). V and J are TRBV7-2 and TRBJ2-3, with 7 bases matching TRBD2. This TCR was sampled from a man aged 45-65 years who had recovered from COVID-19. CDR3 residues: CASSLSGGRTDTQYF. In nucleotides, the CDR3 is TGTGCCAGCAGCTTATCGGGGGGTCGCACAGATACGCAGTATTTT.